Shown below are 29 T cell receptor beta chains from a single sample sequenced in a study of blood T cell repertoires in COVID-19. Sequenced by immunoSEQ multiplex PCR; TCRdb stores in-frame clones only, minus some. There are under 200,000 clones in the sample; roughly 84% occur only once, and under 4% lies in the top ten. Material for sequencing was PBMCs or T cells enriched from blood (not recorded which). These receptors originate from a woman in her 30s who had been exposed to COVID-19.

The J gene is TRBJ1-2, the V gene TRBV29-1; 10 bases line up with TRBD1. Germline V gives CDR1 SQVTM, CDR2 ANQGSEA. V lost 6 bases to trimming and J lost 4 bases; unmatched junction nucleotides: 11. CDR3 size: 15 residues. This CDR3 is CSVGGQGFLIYGYTF. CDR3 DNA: TGCAGCGTGGGGGGACAGGGGTTCCTTATCTATGGCTACACCTTC. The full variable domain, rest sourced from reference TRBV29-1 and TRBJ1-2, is SAVISQKPSRDICQRGTSLTIQCQVDSQVTMMFWYRQQPGQSLTLIATANQGSEATYESGFVIDKFPISRPNLTFSTLTVSNMSPEDSSIYLCSVGGQGFLIYGYTFGSGTRLTVV.

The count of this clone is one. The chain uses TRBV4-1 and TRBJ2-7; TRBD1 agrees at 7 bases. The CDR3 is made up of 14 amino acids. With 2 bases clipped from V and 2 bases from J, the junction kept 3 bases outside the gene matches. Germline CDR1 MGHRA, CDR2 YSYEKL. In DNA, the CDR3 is TGCGCCAGCAGCCAACTCGGGACAGCCTACGAGCAGTACTTC. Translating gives CASSQLGTAYEQYF.

In nucleotides, the CDR3 is TGTGCCAGCAGCGGGGACAGGGGGGTTGGTACTGAAGCTTTCTTT. Translation: CASSGDRGVGTEAFF. The chain joins TRBV9 to TRBJ1-1, with 11 nucleotides matching TRBD1. The CDR3 has 15 residues. Looked up from germline, CDR1 is SGDLS and CDR2 is YYNGEE. J was trimmed by 5 bases and V by 3 bases; bases with no gene match: 6. The full variable domain, in which reference TRBV9 and TRBJ1-1 provide the parts outside the CDR3, is DSGVTQTPKHLITATGQRVTLRCSPRSGDLSVYWYQQSLDQGLQFLIQYYNGEERAKGNILERFSAQQFPDLHSELNLSSLELGDSALYFCASSGDRGVGTEAFFGQGTRLTVV.

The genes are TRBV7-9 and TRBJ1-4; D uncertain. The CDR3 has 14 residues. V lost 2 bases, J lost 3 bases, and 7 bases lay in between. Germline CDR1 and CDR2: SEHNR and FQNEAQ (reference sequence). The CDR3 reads CASSLTGSNEKLFF. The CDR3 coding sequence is TGTGCCAGCAGCTTAACCGGGTCTAATGAAAAACTGTTTTTT.

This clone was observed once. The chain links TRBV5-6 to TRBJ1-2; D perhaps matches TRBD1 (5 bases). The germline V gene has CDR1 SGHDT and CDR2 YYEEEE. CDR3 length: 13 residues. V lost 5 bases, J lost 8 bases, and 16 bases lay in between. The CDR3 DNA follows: TGTGCCAGCAGTCAAGGCAGGGTCCAGGGCTACACCTTC. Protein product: CASSQGRVQGYTF.

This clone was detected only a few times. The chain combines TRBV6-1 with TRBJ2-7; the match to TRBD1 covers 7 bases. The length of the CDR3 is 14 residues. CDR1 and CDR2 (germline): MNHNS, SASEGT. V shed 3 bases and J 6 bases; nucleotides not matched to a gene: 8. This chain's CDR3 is CASSDLGTAVEQYF. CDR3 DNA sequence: TGTGCCAGCAGTGACCTTGGGACAGCGGTCGAGCAGTACTTC.

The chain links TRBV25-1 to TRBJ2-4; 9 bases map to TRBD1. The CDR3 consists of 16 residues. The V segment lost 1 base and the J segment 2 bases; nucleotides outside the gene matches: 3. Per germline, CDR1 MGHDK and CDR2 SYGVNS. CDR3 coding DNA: TGTGCCAGCAGTGAATGGGGACAGGGAACCAAAAACATTCAGTACTTC. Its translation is CASSEWGQGTKNIQYF.

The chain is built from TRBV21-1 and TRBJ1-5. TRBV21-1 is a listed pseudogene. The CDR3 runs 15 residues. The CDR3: CASSKLVGGGQPQHF. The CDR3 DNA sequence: TGTGCCAGCAGCAAATTAGTGGGGGGGGGTCAGCCCCAGCATTTT.

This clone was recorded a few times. The CDR3 DNA follows: TGTGCCAGTAGTTGGGGCCTCTATGGCTACACCTTC. This gives the protein CASSWGLYGYTF. The V and J genes are TRBV19 and TRBJ1-2, with D perhaps matching TRBD1 (5 bases). The CDR3 spans 12 residues. Germline lookup yields CDR1 LNHDA and CDR2 SQIVND (reference sequence). V lost 5 bases and J 4 bases, leaving 8 bases between the germline ends.

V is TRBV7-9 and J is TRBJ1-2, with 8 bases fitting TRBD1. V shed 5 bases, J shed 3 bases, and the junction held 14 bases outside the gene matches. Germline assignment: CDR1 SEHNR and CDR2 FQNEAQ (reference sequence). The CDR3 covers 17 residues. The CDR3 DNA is TGTGCCAGCAGCCCGTTACAAGGACAGGGCATGGACTATGGCTACACCTTC. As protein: CASSPLQGQGMDYGYTF.

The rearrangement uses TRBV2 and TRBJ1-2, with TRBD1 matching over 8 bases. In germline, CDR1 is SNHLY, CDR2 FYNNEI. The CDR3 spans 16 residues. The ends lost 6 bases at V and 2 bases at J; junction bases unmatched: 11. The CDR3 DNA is TGTGCCAGCAGCCCAGGGGGCTGGTCGGCCAACTATGGCTACACCTTC. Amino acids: CASSPGGWSANYGYTF.

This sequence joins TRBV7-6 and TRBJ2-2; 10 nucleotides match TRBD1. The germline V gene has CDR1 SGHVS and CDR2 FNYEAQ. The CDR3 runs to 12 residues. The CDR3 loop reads CATGGPDGELFF. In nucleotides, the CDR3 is TGTGCGACAGGGGGCCCGGACGGGGAGCTGTTTTTT.

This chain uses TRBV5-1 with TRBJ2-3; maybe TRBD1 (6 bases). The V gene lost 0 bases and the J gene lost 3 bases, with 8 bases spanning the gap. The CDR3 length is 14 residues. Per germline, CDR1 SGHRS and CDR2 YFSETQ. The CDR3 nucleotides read TGCGCCAGCAGCTTGGGGGGGCTGACAGATACGCAGTATTTT. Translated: CASSLGGLTDTQYF.

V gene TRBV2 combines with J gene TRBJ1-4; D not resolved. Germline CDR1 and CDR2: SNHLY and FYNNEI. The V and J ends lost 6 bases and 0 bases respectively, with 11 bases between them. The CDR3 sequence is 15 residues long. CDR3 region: CASRASDATNEKLFF. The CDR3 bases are TGTGCCAGCAGGGCCAGCGATGCAACTAATGAAAAACTGTTTTTT.

The chain's CDR3 is CASSFGGETDTQYF. CDR3 coding DNA: TGCGCCAGCAGCTTCGGGGGGGAGACAGATACGCAGTATTTT. The rearrangement links TRBV5-1 to TRBJ2-3; 8 bases align to TRBD2. With 2 bases clipped from V and 3 bases from J, the junction kept 2 bases outside the gene matches. This CDR3 has 14 residues. From germline, CDR1 is SGHRS and CDR2 YFSETQ.

The CDR3 bases are TGTGCCATCAGTGGGGAGGGGGTCTTCGAAGAGACCCAGTACTTC. It specifies CAISGEGVFEETQYF. This chain uses TRBV10-3 with TRBJ2-5; D may be TRBD2 (7 bases). Germline V gives CDR1 ENHRY, CDR2 SYGVKD. Trimming took 4 bases from V and 3 from J, leaving 15 bases between them. The CDR3 spans 15 residues.

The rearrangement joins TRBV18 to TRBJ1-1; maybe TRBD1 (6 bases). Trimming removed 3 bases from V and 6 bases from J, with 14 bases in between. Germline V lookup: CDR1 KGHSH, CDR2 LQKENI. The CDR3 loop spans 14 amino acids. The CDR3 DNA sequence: TGTGCCAGCTCACCCCTAGTACAGGGCGCTGAAGCTTTCTTT. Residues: CASSPLVQGAEAFF.

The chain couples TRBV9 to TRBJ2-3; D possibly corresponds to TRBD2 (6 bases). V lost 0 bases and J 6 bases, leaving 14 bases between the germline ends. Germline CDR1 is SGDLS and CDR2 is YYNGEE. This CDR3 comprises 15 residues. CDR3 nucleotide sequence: TGTGCCAGCAGCGTAGCTTGGAGGGGTAGGGATACGCAGTATTTT. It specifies CASSVAWRGRDTQYF.

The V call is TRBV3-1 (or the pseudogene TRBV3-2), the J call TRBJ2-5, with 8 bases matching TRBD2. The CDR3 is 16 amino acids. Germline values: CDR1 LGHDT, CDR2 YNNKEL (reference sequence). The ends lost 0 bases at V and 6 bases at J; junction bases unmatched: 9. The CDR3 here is CASSQDPRGGHQTQYF. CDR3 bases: TGTGCCAGCAGCCAAGACCCCCGGGGGGGGCATCAGACCCAGTACTTC.

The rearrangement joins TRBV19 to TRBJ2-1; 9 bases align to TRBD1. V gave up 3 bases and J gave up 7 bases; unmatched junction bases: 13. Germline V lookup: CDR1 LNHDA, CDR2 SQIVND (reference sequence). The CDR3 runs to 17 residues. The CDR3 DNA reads TGTGCCAGTAGTATGTTCGGGACAGGGCTCGGACAAAATGAGCAGTTCTTC. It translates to CASSMFGTGLGQNEQFF. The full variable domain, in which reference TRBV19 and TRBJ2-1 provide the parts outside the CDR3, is DGGITQSPKYLFRKEGQNVTLSCEQNLNHDAMYWYRQDPGQGLRLIYYSQIVNDFQKGDIAEGYSVSREKKESFPLTVTSAQKNPTAFYLCASSMFGTGLGQNEQFFGPGTRLTVL.

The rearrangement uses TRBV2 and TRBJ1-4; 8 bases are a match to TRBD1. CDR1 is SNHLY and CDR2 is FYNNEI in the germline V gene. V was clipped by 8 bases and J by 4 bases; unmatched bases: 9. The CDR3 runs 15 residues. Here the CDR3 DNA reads TGTGCCAGCGGAAATTCAGGGGGCTATAATGAAAAACTGTTTTTT. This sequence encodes CASGNSGGYNEKLFF.

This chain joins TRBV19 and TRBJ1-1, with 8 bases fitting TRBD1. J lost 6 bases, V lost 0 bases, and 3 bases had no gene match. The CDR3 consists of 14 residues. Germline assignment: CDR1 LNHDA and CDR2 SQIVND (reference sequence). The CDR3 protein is CASSIEYRGSEAFF. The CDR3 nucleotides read TGTGCCAGTAGTATAGAGTACAGGGGGTCTGAAGCTTTCTTT.

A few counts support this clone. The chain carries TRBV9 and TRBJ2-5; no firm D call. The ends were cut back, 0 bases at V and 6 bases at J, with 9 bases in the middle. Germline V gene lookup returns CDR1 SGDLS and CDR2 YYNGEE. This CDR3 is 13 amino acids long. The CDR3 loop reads CASSVESTKTQYF. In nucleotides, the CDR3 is TGTGCCAGCAGCGTAGAGAGTACGAAGACCCAGTACTTC.

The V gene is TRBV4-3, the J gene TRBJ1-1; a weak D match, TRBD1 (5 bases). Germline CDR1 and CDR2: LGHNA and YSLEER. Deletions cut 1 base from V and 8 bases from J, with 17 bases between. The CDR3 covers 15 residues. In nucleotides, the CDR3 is TGCGCCAGCAGCCAAGCCCCTGGGGGGGTTACCGAAGCTTTCTTT. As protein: CASSQAPGGVTEAFF.

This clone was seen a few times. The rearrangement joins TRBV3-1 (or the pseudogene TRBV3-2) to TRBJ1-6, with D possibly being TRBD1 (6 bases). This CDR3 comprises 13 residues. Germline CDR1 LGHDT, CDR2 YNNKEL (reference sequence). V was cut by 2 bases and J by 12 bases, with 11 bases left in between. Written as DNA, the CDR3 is TGTGCCAGCAGCCAACCCAGGGGTGGACCCCTCCACTTT. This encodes CASSQPRGGPLHF.

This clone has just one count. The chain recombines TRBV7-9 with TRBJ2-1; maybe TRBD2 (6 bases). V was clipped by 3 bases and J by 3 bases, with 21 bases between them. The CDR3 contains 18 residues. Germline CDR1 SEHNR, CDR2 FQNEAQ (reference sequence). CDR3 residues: CASSFLRGVSGDYNEQFF. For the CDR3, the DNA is TGTGCCAGCAGCTTCCTTCGAGGGGTCTCGGGGGACTACAATGAGCAGTTCTTC.

The CDR3 region is CASSLLTGPSYEQYF. CDR3 DNA sequence: TGTGCCAGCAGTTTACTAACAGGGCCGTCCTACGAGCAGTACTTC. This rearrangement joins TRBV27 to TRBJ2-7; perhaps TRBD1 as D (6 bases). Germline V gene data show CDR1 as MNHEY and CDR2 as SMNVEV (reference sequence). Trimming cost V 2 bases and J 1 base, with 12 bases left between them. CDR3 size: 15 residues.

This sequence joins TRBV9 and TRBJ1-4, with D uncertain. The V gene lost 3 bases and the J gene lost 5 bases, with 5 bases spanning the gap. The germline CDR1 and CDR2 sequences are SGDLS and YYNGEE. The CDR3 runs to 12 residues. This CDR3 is CASSALNEKLFF. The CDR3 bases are TGTGCCAGCAGCGCCCTCAATGAAAAACTGTTTTTT.

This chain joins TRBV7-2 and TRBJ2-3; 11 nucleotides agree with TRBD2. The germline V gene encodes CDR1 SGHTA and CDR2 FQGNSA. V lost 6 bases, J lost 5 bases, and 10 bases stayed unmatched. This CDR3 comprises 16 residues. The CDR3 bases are TGTGCCAGCAGACTTAGCGGGGGGGCGGGGGGAGATACGCAGTATTTT. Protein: CASRLSGGAGGDTQYF.